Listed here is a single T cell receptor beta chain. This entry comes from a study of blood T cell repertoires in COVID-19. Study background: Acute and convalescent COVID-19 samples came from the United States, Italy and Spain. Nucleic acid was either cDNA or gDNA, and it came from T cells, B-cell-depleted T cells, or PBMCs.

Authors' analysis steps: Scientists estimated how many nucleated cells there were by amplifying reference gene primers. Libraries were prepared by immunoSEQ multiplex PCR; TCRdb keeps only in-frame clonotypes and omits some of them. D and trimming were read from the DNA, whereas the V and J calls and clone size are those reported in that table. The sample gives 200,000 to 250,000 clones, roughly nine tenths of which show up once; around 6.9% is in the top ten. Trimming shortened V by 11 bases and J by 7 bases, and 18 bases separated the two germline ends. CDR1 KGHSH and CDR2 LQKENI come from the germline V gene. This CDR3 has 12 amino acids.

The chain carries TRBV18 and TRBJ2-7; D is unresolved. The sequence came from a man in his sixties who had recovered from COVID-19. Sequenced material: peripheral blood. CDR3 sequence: CASARGVGEQYF. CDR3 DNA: TGTGCCTCCGCTAGAGGCGTCGGGGAGCAGTACTTC. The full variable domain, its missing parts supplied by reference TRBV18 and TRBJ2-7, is NAGVMQNPRHLVRRRGQEARLRCSPMKGHSHVYWYRQLPEEGLKFMVYLQKENIIDESGMPKERFSAEFPKEGPSILRIQQVVRGDSAAYFCASARGVGEQYFGPGTRLTVT.